This entry lists 22 T cell receptor beta chains sequenced from one sample in a study of blood T cell repertoires in COVID-19. Sequencing used immunoSEQ multiplex PCR; TCRdb keeps in-frame clones, though not all of them. The table has approximately 76,000 clones, under 95% seen once; the top ten hold approximately 8%. Source material: peripheral blood. Source of these receptors: a human donor in a cohort sampled during active COVID-19.

The chain carries TRBV28 and TRBJ1-5, with 9 bases identical to TRBD1. The ends lost 3 bases at V and 4 bases at J; junction bases unmatched: 4. The CDR3 has 15 amino acids. CDR1 and CDR2 from the germline V gene are MDHEN and SYDVKM. Here the CDR3 DNA reads TGTGCCAGCAGTTTCTCGACAGGGGGGAATCAGCCCCAGCATTTT. The encoded protein is CASSFSTGGNQPQHF.

Only one count was recorded for this clone. The rearrangement joins TRBV19 to TRBJ1-5; 7 bases are a match to TRBD1. V was clipped by 9 bases and J by 3 bases; unmatched bases: 5. The CDR3 extends over 13 amino acids. Per the germline V gene, CDR1 is LNHDA and CDR2 is SQIVND (reference sequence). The CDR3 nucleotides read TGTGCCAGCCGGGACAGTAACAATCAGCCCCAGCATTTT. It translates to CASRDSNNQPQHF.

The rearrangement joins TRBV9 to TRBJ2-6; the match to TRBD2 covers 9 bases. In germline, CDR1 is SGDLS, CDR2 YYNGEE. This CDR3 region has 17 residues. Losses at the gene ends were 8 bases for V and 0 bases for J; bases not matched to a gene: 9. In DNA form, the CDR3 reads TGTGCCAGTGGAGCGGGGGGCCTTGACTCTGGGGCCAACGTCCTGACTTTC. Amino acids: CASGAGGLDSGANVLTF.

V gene TRBV5-1 combines with J gene TRBJ1-6, with 10 bases matching TRBD1. Germline trimming cut 5 bases from V and 5 bases from J; bases unmatched to any gene: 16. This CDR3 has 19 amino acids. From germline, CDR1 is SGHRS and CDR2 YFSETQ. The CDR3 sequence is CASRVGTGEIGLDNSPLHF. CDR3 nucleotide sequence: TGCGCCAGCAGGGTTGGGACAGGGGAAATCGGCTTAGATAATTCACCCCTCCACTTT.

This chain joins TRBV30 and TRBJ1-4, with D maybe TRBD1 (6 bases). This CDR3 contains 11 residues. The germline V gene has CDR1 GTSNPN and CDR2 SVGIG (reference sequence). The V gene lost 7 bases and the J gene lost 12 bases, with 15 bases spanning the gap. CDR3 DNA: TGTGCCTTCCCATCGCAGGGGCAACTGTTTTTT. This sequence encodes CAFPSQGQLFF.

CDR3 loop: CASSRDRGSGNSPLHF. The DNA for the CDR3 is TGTGCCAGCAGCCGGGACAGGGGATCGGGGAATTCACCCCTCCACTTT. The J gene is TRBJ1-6, the V gene TRBV2; TRBD1 matches at 10 bases. CDR3 length: 16 amino acids. V gave up 6 bases and J gave up 7 bases; unmatched junction bases: 9. Per germline, CDR1 SNHLY and CDR2 FYNNEI.

The chain employs TRBV7-3 and TRBJ1-6, with D unresolved. Deletions cut 5 bases from V and 7 bases from J, with 24 bases between. Germline V gene data show CDR1 as SGHTA and CDR2 as FQGTGA. The CDR3 loop spans 18 amino acids. CDR3 amino acids: CASSPINANRGKNSPLHF. CDR3 DNA: TGTGCCAGCAGCCCGATCAATGCCAACCGGGGAAAGAATTCACCCCTCCACTTT.

This clone has a handful of counts. This chain links TRBV29-1 with TRBJ1-1, with TRBD1 as a possible D gene (6 bases). The germline V gene encodes CDR1 SQVTM and CDR2 ANQGSEA. The CDR3 is 15 residues long. The CDR3 protein is CGGVGRTDLKGQAFF. For the CDR3, the DNA is TGCGGTGGCGTAGGAAGGACAGACCTTAAGGGTCAGGCTTTCTTT.

The chain couples TRBV9 to TRBJ1-3; 7 bases map to TRBD1. The V and J ends lost 3 bases and 0 bases, in that order; junction bases with no gene match: 9. CDR3 size: 17 residues. Germline loops: CDR1 SGDLS, CDR2 YYNGEE. The CDR3 spells CASSADRERRSGNTIYF. The CDR3, as DNA: TGTGCCAGCAGCGCCGACAGGGAGAGGCGCTCTGGAAACACCATATATTTT. Full variable domain (outside the CDR3, taken from reference TRBV9 and TRBJ1-3): DSGVTQTPKHLITATGQRVTLRCSPRSGDLSVYWYQQSLDQGLQFLIQYYNGEERAKGNILERFSAQQFPDLHSELNLSSLELGDSALYFCASSADRERRSGNTIYFGEGSWLTVV.

The chain combines TRBV5-1 with TRBJ1-2; 8 positions agree with TRBD1. Per germline, CDR1 SGHRS and CDR2 YFSETQ. CDR3 size: 14 residues. V gave up 1 base and J gave up 4 bases; unmatched junction bases: 3. CDR3 region: CASSLQGAGYGYTF. The CDR3 coding sequence is TGCGCCAGCAGCTTGCAGGGGGCGGGCTATGGCTACACCTTC.

The chain combines TRBV27 with TRBJ1-1; no firm D call. This CDR3 region has 13 residues. The V end lost 5 bases, the J end lost 0 bases, and 7 bases lay between the germline ends. Germline lookup yields CDR1 MNHEY and CDR2 SMNVEV (reference sequence). This CDR3 is CASSQTMNTEAFF. The CDR3 DNA sequence: TGTGCCAGCAGTCAGACTATGAACACTGAAGCTTTCTTT.

This chain connects TRBV5-4 to TRBJ1-4; the match to TRBD1 covers 9 bases. In germline, CDR1 is SGHNT, CDR2 YYREEE (reference sequence). The CDR3 consists of 13 residues. Trimming removed 8 bases from V and 8 bases from J; junction bases left unmatched: 7. The DNA of the CDR3 is TGTGCCAGTCAACAGGGGGCCAACGAAAAACTGTTTTTT. Protein sequence: CASQQGANEKLFF.

The CDR3 region has the DNA TGTGCCAGTCAGGGGGCAGCCGAAGCTTTCTTT. Its translation: CASQGAAEAFF. The chain joins TRBV2 to TRBJ1-1; 8 bases map to TRBD1. This CDR3 comprises 11 residues. After removal of 9 bases from V and 8 bases from J, the junction contained 5 bases not matched to a gene. In germline, CDR1 is SNHLY, CDR2 FYNNEI.

The V gene is TRBV9, the J gene TRBJ1-2; the D is unclear. The germline V gene has CDR1 SGDLS and CDR2 YYNGEE. Trimming pared 3 bases from V and 7 bases from J, leaving 4 bases between. The CDR3 has 10 amino acids. The CDR3 region has the DNA TGTGCCAGCAGCGGGGCTGGCTACACCTTC. Amino acid sequence: CASSGAGYTF.

This chain joins TRBV28 and TRBJ2-7, with 9 bases lining up with TRBD2. With 4 bases clipped from V and 3 bases from J, the junction kept 7 bases outside the gene matches. The CDR3 loop spans 15 amino acids. Per the germline V gene, CDR1 is MDHEN and CDR2 is SYDVKM. The CDR3 sequence: CASSYRTSAIYEQYF. CDR3 nucleotides: TGTGCCAGCAGTTACCGGACTAGCGCTATCTACGAGCAGTACTTC. The whole variable domain, remainder taken from reference TRBV28 and TRBJ2-7, is DVKVTQSSRYLVKRTGEKVFLECVQDMDHENMFWYRQDPGLGLRLIYFSYDVKMKEKGDIPEGYSVSREKKERFSLILESASTNQTSMYLCASSYRTSAIYEQYFGPGTRLTVT.

This clone was counted between two and nine times. This chain links TRBV5-1 with TRBJ1-4; 7 bases map to TRBD1. Looked up from germline, CDR1 is SGHRS and CDR2 is YFSETQ. Trimming took 1 base from V and 4 from J; bases not matched to a gene: 4. This CDR3 has 15 amino acids. The CDR3 spells CASSLQGQINEKLFF. DNA of the CDR3: TGCGCCAGCAGCTTGCAGGGACAGATTAATGAAAAACTGTTTTTT.

This clone was recorded only once. This chain uses TRBV2 with TRBJ1-6, with D tentatively TRBD1 (5 bases). CDR1 SNHLY and CDR2 FYNNEI come from the germline V gene. The V end lost 11 bases, the J end lost 0 bases, and 11 bases lay between the germline ends. This CDR3 is 14 amino acids long. The CDR3 coding sequence is TGTGCCGGGGGGGAGAGCTCCTATAATTCACCCCTCCACTTT. Its protein product is CAGGESSYNSPLHF.

The CDR3: CASSVADSFYEQYF. The CDR3 nucleotides are TGTGCCAGCAGCGTAGCGGACAGTTTCTACGAGCAGTACTTC. The chain recombines TRBV9 with TRBJ2-7; maybe TRBD1 (6 bases). Trimming removed 0 bases from V and 3 bases from J, with 10 bases in between. Germline loops: CDR1 SGDLS, CDR2 YYNGEE. The CDR3 totals 14 residues.

This clone was counted once. The chain carries TRBV30 and TRBJ2-7, with 10 bases lining up with TRBD1. CDR3 length: 15 amino acids. Per germline, CDR1 GTSNPN and CDR2 SVGIG (reference sequence). The trim removed 5 bases at V and 6 bases at J, leaving 13 bases unmatched. CDR3 residues: CAWGDRGGRPSEQYF. Written as DNA, the CDR3 is TGTGCCTGGGGGGACAGGGGCGGTCGTCCGAGCGAGCAGTACTTC. Variable domain in full (rest from reference TRBV30 and TRBJ2-7): SQTIHQWPATLVQPVGSPLSLECTVEGTSNPNLYWYRQAAGRGLQLLFYSVGIGQISSEVPQNLSASRPQDRQFILSSKKLLLSDSGFYLCAWGDRGGRPSEQYFGPGTRLTVT.

The chain recombines TRBV27 with TRBJ2-7, with TRBD1 as a possible D gene (5 bases). The CDR3 totals 12 residues. Germline lookup yields CDR1 MNHEY and CDR2 SMNVEV (reference sequence). V was pared by 3 bases and J by 5 bases, with 8 bases between. This chain's CDR3 is CASSLLGHEQYF. As DNA, the CDR3 is TGTGCCAGCAGTTTGTTGGGGCACGAGCAGTACTTC.

The chain joins TRBV11-2 to TRBJ1-3; D is perhaps TRBD1 (5 bases). Trimming shortened V by 3 bases and J by 2 bases, and 20 bases separated the two germline ends. This CDR3 region has 18 residues. From germline, CDR1 is SGHAT and CDR2 FQNNGV. The CDR3 DNA follows: TGTGCCAGCAGCTTCCTTTGGGGGGGAGAGTCGGCTGGAAACACCATATATTTT. It is translated as CASSFLWGGESAGNTIYF.

This chain connects TRBV19 to TRBJ1-2; D not resolved. CDR1 and CDR2 (germline): LNHDA, SQIVND (reference sequence). This CDR3 has 12 amino acids. Trimming left V 3 bases short and J 7 bases short, with 9 bases between. In DNA form, the CDR3 reads TGTGCCAGTAGTATCGAGTCCCGTGGCTACACCTTC. As protein: CASSIESRGYTF.